This TCR beta chain was recovered during a study of T cells expressing NK-cell markers (dated by TCRdb to the early 2020s). Context from the whole study: Seven or eight donors provided sorted CD3+CD56+NKG2C+, CD3+CD56+NKG2C- and CD3+CD56-NKG2C+ T-cell subsets, whose TCR beta-chain repertoires were profiled. Sequencing of the libraries produced 2 x 150 bp reads on Illumina HiSeq 2000/2500, MiSeq or NextSeq. Among the eight sequenced donors, only one was HCMV-seronegative, while the other seven were HCMV-seropositive. The eight sequenced donors were randomly selected healthy volunteers, three men and five women. Beyond this particular receptor, the publication reports: Those dominant clonotypes were again the most abundant among CD3+CD56-NKG2C+ cells in several donors, at about 28.3-60.1%. Whether the expanded NKG2C-expressing T cell clones were specific for HCMV antigens remained unclear. In several donors, the dominant CD3+CD56+NKG2C+ clonotypes ranked among the top 10 CD8+ clonotypes, making up roughly 1.0-8% of CD8+ T cells.

Spanning cysteine to phenylalanine, the CDR3 consists of 14 amino acids. There is no recorded DNA. Via the germline V gene, CDR1 is SGDLS and CDR2 YYNGEE. Turning to this clonotype: Its antigen remains unidentified.

Instrument on record: Illumina HiSeq 2000. TCR beta cDNA libraries were prepared using 5'RACE template switching, which introduced a universal primer site and unique molecular identifiers. cDNA synthesis was primed from the TCR beta constant segment and was followed by two successive PCR amplification steps. Concerning the study's data processing: MIGEC was used to demultiplex reads and group reads by UMI, and MiTCR was used to assemble and quantify clonotypes. Only TCR cDNA sequences supported by at least two reads were kept to exclude erroneous sequences. Downstream repertoire analysis used the tcR package, and clonotypes were matched across fractions by CDR3 nucleotide sequence plus V segment. VDJmatch was used to annotate antigen specificity against VDJdb, with one amino acid substitution in CDR3 allowed. Reprocessed by TCRdb, the reads give a single entry per CDR3 protein sequence, without DNA. These V and J calls are TCRdb output, not the study's own analysis. The table for this sample shows some 460,000 distinct CDR3 sequences. The top ten constitute 1.4% to 1.5% of the sample.

HCMV-specific IgG was detected in serum with a commercial ELISA kit to determine HCMV serostatus. Peripheral blood mononuclear cells were isolated from blood by Ficoll density gradient centrifugation. The sequencing sample was made of blood T cells: a sorted CD56 or NKG2C T cell subset, CD4+ or CD8+ T cells, or bulk PBMC T cells (not recorded which). This receptor was obtained from a woman in her 50s in good health. Donor details come from another sample of the same person, matched by shared clones. This receptor chain uses TRBV9 and TRBJ2-7; TCRdb proposes TRBD1, but this gene call is untestable without DNA. The CDR3 reads as follows: CASSSAGGRWEQYF.